These T cell receptor beta chains were read from a single sample in a study of shared clonotypes between healthy human individuals. Generated by immunoSEQ multiplex PCR, the TCRdb table keeps only in-frame clones and is missing some. The sample records just over 2,000,000 clones, less than 95% being singletons. Sequencing was done on a sample of naive CD8+ T cells sorted from blood. Receptor source: a man aged 18 to 30 in good health. CDR3s include the opening cysteine and the closing phenylalanine or tryptophan. For some rows the clone size is stated as once, few or many, or as a class when expanded; others skip it.

size | J | V | CDR3
- | TRBJ1-1 | TRBV2 | CASSEVKGMNTEAFF
- | TRBJ2-5 | TRBV4-1 | CASSQFPGFQETQYF
once | TRBJ1-2 | TRBV6-1 | CASSQGQGVGYGYTF
- | TRBJ1-6 | TRBV28 | CASSPGHDNSPLHF
- | TRBJ2-1 | TRBV13 | CASSYVAGGPGEQFF
- | TRBJ2-1 | TRBV19 | CASSTILSSYNEQFF
- | TRBJ1-2 | TRBV5-4 | CASSLRGVGLGYTF
- | TRBJ2-3 | TRBV7-3 | CASSAKAGTHTQYF
- | TRBJ1-1 | TRBV11-2 | CASSLLTDRENTEAFF
- | TRBJ2-5 | TRBV7-2 | CASSFYQYQETQYF
- | TRBJ2-1 | TRBV5-6 | CASSPISVNNEQFF
- | TRBJ2-7 | TRBV23-1 | CASTKKETGGRLEQYF
few | TRBJ2-7 | TRBV9 | CASSPSGLRGEQYF
once | TRBJ1-6 | TRBV5-4 | CASSLNQGGNSPLHF
- | TRBJ2-3 | TRBV11-2 | CASSLRGGLTDTQYF
- | TRBJ2-3 | TRBV27 | CASSPRGTTDTQYF
- | TRBJ2-7 | TRBV25-1 | CASSGADSSYEQYF
once | TRBJ2-4 | TRBV6-5 | CASSSLADLAKNIQYF
- | TRBJ1-1 | TRBV30 | CAWSNEFEASF
- | TRBJ1-3 | TRBV6-5 | CASRPGTGRNTIYF
- | TRBJ2-3 | TRBV28 | CASSLGARQTTDTQYF
- | TRBJ2-7 | TRBV14 | CASSPGGEQYF
- | TRBJ1-4 | TRBV28 | CASSLVGAKLFF
- | TRBJ2-3 | TRBV9 | CASSLGHFSTDTQYF
- | TRBJ2-5 | TRBV7-9 | CASSLEGDQYF
- | TRBJ2-7 | TRBV29-1 | CSVVGQGDYEQYF
- | TRBJ2-3 | TRBV5-1 | CASSLLGLGTDTQYF
- | TRBJ1-2 | TRBV4-1 | CASSQEVRPSYNYGYTF
- | TRBJ1-6 | TRBV23-1 | CASSQSEGDTLHF
- | TRBJ1-1 | TRBV6-1 | CASSDNRGWNTEAFF
- | TRBJ2-1 | TRBV11-2 | CASSLSLAGAYNEQFF
- | TRBJ1-5 | TRBV4-1 | CASSQDIPQGAGNQPQHF
- | TRBJ2-7 | TRBV6-7 | CASILTLGTGLYEQYF
once | TRBJ2-7 | TRBV2 | CASSELASGLGEQYF
- | TRBJ2-3 | TRBV27 | CASSNLAGGGTDTQYF
- | TRBJ2-7 | TRBV7-2 | CASLDPPSLIYEQYF
- | TRBJ2-2 | TRBV6-1 | CASSGTIVYTGELFF
- | TRBJ2-7 | TRBV5-6 | CASSLLAGGPAGEQYF
- | TRBJ2-1 | TRBV5-6 | CASSSVLIRDSSYNEQFF
- | TRBJ2-1 | TRBV7-9 | CASSHFSRGQFF
- | TRBJ2-1 | TRBV5-4 | CASSLRGGTNEQFF
- | TRBJ2-2 | TRBV7-6 | CASSFHKETENTGELFF
once | TRBJ2-3 | TRBV25-1 | CASSRRLAGTDTQYF
- | TRBJ2-7 | TRBV5-6 | CASSLETGRAYEQYF
once | TRBJ1-4 | TRBV1 | CTSSQDLGRTNEKLFF
- | TRBJ2-5 | TRBV7-9 | CASSPGNTQYF
- | TRBJ2-3 | TRBV7-9 | CASSPGTAPTDTQYF
- | TRBJ2-2 | TRBV27 | CASSLLAGGPRELFF
- | TRBJ1-6 | TRBV5-1 | CASSSTEPYYNSPLHF
- | TRBJ1-2 | TRBV7-9 | CASSPTGQGYTF
- | TRBJ1-6 | TRBV4-3 | CASSQDRGWNSPLHF
- | TRBJ2-5 | TRBV9 | CASSVDGSSGGAETQYF
- | TRBJ2-7 | TRBV4-1 | CASSQEGFIYEQYF
- | TRBJ2-1 | TRBV9 | CASEAVNNEQFF
- | TRBJ1-6 | TRBV30 | CAWSSVGNNSPLHF
- | TRBJ1-2 | TRBV7-2 | CASSFGANYGYTF
- | TRBJ2-3 | TRBV27 | CASRETGTDTQYF
- | TRBJ1-5 | TRBV6-5 | CASRSGEGNQPQHF
- | TRBJ1-5 | TRBV30 | CAWLGRGGQPQHF
- | TRBJ2-1 | TRBV10-3 | CAISDPSSYNEQFF